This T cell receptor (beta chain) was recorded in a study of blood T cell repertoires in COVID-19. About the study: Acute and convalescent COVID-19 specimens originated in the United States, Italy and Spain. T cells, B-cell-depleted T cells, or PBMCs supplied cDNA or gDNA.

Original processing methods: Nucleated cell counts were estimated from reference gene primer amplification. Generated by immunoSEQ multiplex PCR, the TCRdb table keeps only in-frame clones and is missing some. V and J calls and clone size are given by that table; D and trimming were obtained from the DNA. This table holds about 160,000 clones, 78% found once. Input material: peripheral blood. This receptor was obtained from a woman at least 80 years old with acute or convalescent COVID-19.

The CDR3: CASSFWTGPNTGELFF. The CDR3 DNA reads TGTGCCAGCAGCTTCTGGACAGGACCGAACACCGGGGAGCTGTTTTTT. This sequence joins TRBV5-8 and TRBJ2-2; the match to TRBD1 covers 7 bases. The V gene end was trimmed by 2 bases and the J gene end by 0 bases; junction bases not matched to a gene: 4. This CDR3 region has 16 residues. Germline values: CDR1 SGHTS, CDR2 YDEGEE.